This T cell receptor beta chain was recovered during a study of CXCR3-negative and CXCR3-positive naive CD8 T cells. Comment on this clonotype: Its target is not known.

Libraries were UMI-labeled 5' RACE TRB cDNA. Following a re-call of the 5' RACE reads, TCRdb has one entry per CDR3 protein and lacks DNA. This repertoire includes more than 80,000 distinct CDR3 sequences. Findings and caveats of the study: Naive cells with CXCR3 showed TRB CDR3s that were more hydrophobic than those in CXCR3-negative naive cells.

This CDR3 spans 18 amino acids. Germline V gene sequence: CDR1 SGHDT, CDR2 YYEEEE. This chain joins TRBV5-6 and TRBJ2-5; TCRdb proposes TRBD1, but this gene call is untestable without DNA. The clonotype comes from a human donor in good health. Some clones in this sample may be carry-over from other donors' samples. Material for sequencing was naive CXCR3+ CD8+ T cells from blood. Subset specified: CD45RO-CCR7+CD27+CD95- naive CD8+ T cells expressing CXCR3 (TNR3+). CDR3 residues: CASIHSSLAGPPEETQYF.